Below, one TCR beta chain is given with its context. Its antigen is unknown. Looked up from germline, CDR1 is LNHDA and CDR2 is SQIVND (reference sequence). The CDR3 spans 14 residues. Trimming removed 11 bases at V and 0 bases at J, with 14 bases between. The data stem from a study of shared clonotypes between healthy human individuals. Findings and limits, study-wide: Blood alone was sampled, and tissue repertoires likely differ.

Data came from immunoSEQ multiplex PCR; TCRdb stores just in-frame clones and leaves some out. The sample lists around 480,000 clones; roughly 79% were seen once. Material: PBMCs. This clonotype was obtained from a middle-aged woman in good health. Some clones in this sample may be carry-over from other donors' samples. The chain employs TRBV19 and TRBJ2-1; D gene unclear. The CDR3 nucleotides read TGTGCCGTTGGCGTGAAGAGCTCCTACAATGAGCAGTTCTTC. Encoded protein: CAVGVKSSYNEQFF.